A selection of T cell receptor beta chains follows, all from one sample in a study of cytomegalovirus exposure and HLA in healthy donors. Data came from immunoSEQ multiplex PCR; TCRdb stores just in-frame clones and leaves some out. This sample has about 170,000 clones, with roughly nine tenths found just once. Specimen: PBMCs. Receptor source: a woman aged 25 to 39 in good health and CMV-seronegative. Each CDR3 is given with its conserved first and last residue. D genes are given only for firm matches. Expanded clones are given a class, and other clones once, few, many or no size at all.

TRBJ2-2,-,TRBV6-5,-,CASASLSVNTGELFF,TGTGCCAGCGCGTCGCTTTCAGTGAACACCGGGGAGCTGTTTTTT
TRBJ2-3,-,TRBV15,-,CATSVGPDTQYF,TGTGCCACCAGCGTTGGCCCAGATACGCAGTATTTT
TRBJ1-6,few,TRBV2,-,CASSGMSSYNSPLHF,TGTGCCAGCAGTGGTATGAGCTCCTATAATTCACCCCTCCACTTT
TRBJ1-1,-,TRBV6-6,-,CASSYSGAKTGEAFF,TGTGCCAGCAGTTACTCGGGGGCAAAGACAGGTGAAGCTTTCTTT
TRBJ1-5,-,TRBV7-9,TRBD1,CASSKDPGQGGGVNQPQHF,TGTGCCAGCAGCAAAGACCCAGGACAGGGAGGGGGAGTGAATCAGCCCCAGCATTTT
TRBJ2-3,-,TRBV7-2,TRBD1,CASSPSTGGADTQYF,TGTGCCAGCAGCCCATCGACAGGGGGCGCGGATACGCAGTATTTT
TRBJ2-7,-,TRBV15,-,CATRDGRSYEQYF,TGTGCCACCAGGGACGGACGCTCCTACGAGCAGTACTTC
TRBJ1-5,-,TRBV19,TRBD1,CASSMGIQGNQPQHF,TGTGCCAGTAGTATGGGTATACAGGGGAATCAGCCCCAGCATTTT
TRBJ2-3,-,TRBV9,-,CASSVAGRVGAIDTTYF,TGTGCCAGCAGCGTAGCCGGTCGGGTTGGGGCTATTGATACGACGTATTTT
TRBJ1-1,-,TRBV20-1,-,CSASYTEAFF,TGCAGTGCTAGCTACACTGAAGCTTTCTTT
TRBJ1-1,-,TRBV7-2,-,CASSQPFAEAFF,TGTGCCAGCAGCCAGCCGTTCGCGGAGGCTTTCTTT
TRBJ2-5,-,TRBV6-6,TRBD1,CASSYLRDRQETQYF,TGTGCCAGCAGTTACCTTCGGGACAGACAAGAGACCCAGTACTTC
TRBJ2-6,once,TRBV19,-,CASQGRELIGANVLTF,TGTGCCAGCCAGGGTCGAGAATTGATCGGGGCCAACGTCCTGACTTTC
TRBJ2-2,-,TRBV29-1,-,CSGHGHTGELFF,TGCAGCGGCCACGGACATACCGGGGAGCTGTTTTTT
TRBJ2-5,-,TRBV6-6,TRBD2,CASSVTSGTLLGTQYF,TGTGCCAGCAGTGTGACTAGCGGGACCCTCCTTGGGACCCAGTACTTC
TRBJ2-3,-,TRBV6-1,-,CASSDSVRDTQYF,TGTGCCAGCAGTGATAGCGTGCGAGATACGCAGTATTTT
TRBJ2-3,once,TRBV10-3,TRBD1,CAISEAGTGGQDTQYF,TGTGCCATCAGTGAGGCCGGGACAGGGGGACAAGATACGCAGTATTTT
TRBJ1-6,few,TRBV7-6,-,CASSLLNENNSPLHF,TGTGCCAGCAGCTTACTCAACGAAAATAATTCACCCCTCCACTTT
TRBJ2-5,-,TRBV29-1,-,CSVQGLGETQYF,TGCAGCGTACAGGGCCTCGGGGAGACCCAGTACTTC
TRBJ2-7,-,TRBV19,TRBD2,CASSIGLAETYEQYF,TGTGCCAGTAGTATCGGACTAGCGGAGACCTACGAGCAGTACTTC
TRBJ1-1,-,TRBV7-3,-,CASSLNQNTEAFF,TGTGCCAGCAGCTTAAACCAGAACACTGAAGCTTTCTTT
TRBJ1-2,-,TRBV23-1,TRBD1,CASSQAPPGQGLKGGYTF,TGCGCCAGCAGTCAAGCCCCCCCGGGACAGGGCCTGAAGGGTGGCTACACCTTC
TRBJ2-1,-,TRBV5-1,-,CASSQARTVSTIPLSHNEQFF,TGCGCCAGCAGCCAAGCAAGGACAGTTTCCACCATTCCGCTTAGTCACAATGAGCAGTTCTTC
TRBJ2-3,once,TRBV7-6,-,CASSLRRQGGTDTQYF,TGTGCCAGCAGCCTAAGGAGGCAGGGTGGGACAGATACGCAGTATTTT
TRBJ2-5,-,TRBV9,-,CASSQWGVRETQYF,TGTGCCAGCAGCCAGTGGGGGGTTCGAGAGACCCAGTACTTC
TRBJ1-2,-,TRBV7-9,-,CASSFNRDGYTF,TGTGCCAGCAGCTTCAACAGGGACGGCTACACCTTC
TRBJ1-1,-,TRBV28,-,CASTSGNRGWGNTEAFF,TGTGCCAGCACCTCCGGTAATCGGGGGTGGGGGAACACTGAAGCTTTCTTT
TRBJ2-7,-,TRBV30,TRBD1,CAWSFPWTGRYSYEQYF,TGTGCCTGGAGTTTTCCTTGGACAGGTCGATATTCCTACGAGCAGTACTTC
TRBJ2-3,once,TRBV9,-,CASSPGGASTDTQYF,TGTGCCAGCAGCCCCGGGGGAGCTAGCACAGATACGCAGTATTTT
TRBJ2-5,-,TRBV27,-,CASSDRSYQETQYF,TGTGCCAGCTCGGACAGAAGTTACCAAGAGACCCAGTACTTC
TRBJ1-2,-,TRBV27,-,CASRGTGTANGYTF,TGTGCCAGCAGAGGAACCGGGACTGCCAATGGCTACACCTTC
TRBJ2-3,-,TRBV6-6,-,CASSYQGPPDTQYF,TGTGCCAGCAGTTACCAGGGGCCCCCAGATACGCAGTATTTT
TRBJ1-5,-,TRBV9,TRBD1,CASSPGTGVRQPQHF,TGTGCCAGCAGCCCTGGGACAGGGGTCCGTCAGCCCCAGCATTTT
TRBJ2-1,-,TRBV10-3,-,CAISANNEQFF,TGTGCCATCAGTGCTAACAATGAGCAGTTCTTC
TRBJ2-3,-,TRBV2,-,CASRIRGASTDTQYF,TGTGCCAGCAGAATCAGGGGTGCTAGCACAGATACGCAGTATTTT
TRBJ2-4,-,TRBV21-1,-,CASSKRTAGGNIQYF,TGTGCCAGCAGCAAACGGACAGCGGGGGGAAACATTCAGTACTTC
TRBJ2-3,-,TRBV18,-,CASSPYGTDTDTQYF,TGTGCCAGCTCACCTTACGGGACGGACACAGATACGCAGTATTTT
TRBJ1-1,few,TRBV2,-,CASKTVMNTEAFF,TGTGCCAGTAAGACAGTTATGAACACTGAAGCTTTCTTT
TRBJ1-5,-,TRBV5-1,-,CAERGAGYRNQPQHF,TGCGCCGAGCGAGGGGCGGGGTATAGGAATCAGCCCCAGCATTTT
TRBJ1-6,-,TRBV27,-,CASSFGVIGSPLHF,TGTGCCAGCAGTTTTGGTGTAATAGGTTCACCCCTCCACTTT
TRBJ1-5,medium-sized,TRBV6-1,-,CASSESPGSGQPQHF,TGTGCCAGCAGTGAAAGCCCAGGGAGTGGTCAGCCCCAGCATTTT
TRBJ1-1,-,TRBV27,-,CASSLSRVGNTEAFF,TGTGCCAGCAGTTTATCGAGGGTGGGTAACACTGAAGCTTTCTTT
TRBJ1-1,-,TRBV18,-,CASSPPGGLGTTEAFF,TGTGCCAGCTCACCACCGGGGGGCCTAGGAACAACTGAAGCTTTCTTT
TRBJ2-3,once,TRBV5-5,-,CASSLEAGTVTDTQYF,TGTGCCAGCAGCTTAGAGGCGGGGACGGTCACAGATACGCAGTATTTT
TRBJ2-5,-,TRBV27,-,CASSFVVDGDRPYF,TGTGCCAGCAGTTTCGTCGTCGATGGTGACAGGCCGTACTTC
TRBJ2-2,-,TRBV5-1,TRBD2,CASSSTTGGRNTGELFF,TGCGCCAGCAGCTCGACCACGGGGGGTCGGAACACCGGGGAGCTGTTTTTT
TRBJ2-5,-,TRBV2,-,CASTPFSVGETQYF,TGTGCCAGCACCCCGTTTAGTGTCGGAGAGACCCAGTACTTC
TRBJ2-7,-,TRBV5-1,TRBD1,CASSRARTGSSYEQYF,TGCGCCAGCAGCCGGGCTCGGACAGGGAGCTCCTACGAGCAGTACTTC
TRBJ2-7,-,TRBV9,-,CASSAEFDSEPYEQYF,TGTGCCAGCAGCGCCGAGTTTGACAGTGAACCCTACGAGCAGTACTTC
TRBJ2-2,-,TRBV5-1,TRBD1,CASSIKDRSNTGELFF,TGCGCCAGCAGCATAAAGGACAGGTCGAACACCGGGGAGCTGTTTTTT
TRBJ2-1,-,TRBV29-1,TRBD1,CSVAFRDSPYNEQFF,TGCAGCGTAGCATTCCGGGACAGCCCCTACAATGAGCAGTTCTTC